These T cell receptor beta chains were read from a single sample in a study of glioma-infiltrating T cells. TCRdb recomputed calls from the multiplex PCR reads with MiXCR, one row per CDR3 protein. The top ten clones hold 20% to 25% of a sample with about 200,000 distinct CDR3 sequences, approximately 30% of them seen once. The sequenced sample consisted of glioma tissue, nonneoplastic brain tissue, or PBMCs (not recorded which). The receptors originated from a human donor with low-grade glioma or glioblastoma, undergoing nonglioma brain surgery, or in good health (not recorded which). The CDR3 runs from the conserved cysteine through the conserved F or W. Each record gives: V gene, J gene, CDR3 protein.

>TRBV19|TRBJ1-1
CASSSTGDTEAFF
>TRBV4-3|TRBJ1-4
CASSQDGFGGVREKLFF
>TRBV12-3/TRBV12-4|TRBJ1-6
CASSLKGPAYNSPLHF
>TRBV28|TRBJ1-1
CASSLLAGAEAFF
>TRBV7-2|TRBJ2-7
CASSLAGTAGYYNEQYF
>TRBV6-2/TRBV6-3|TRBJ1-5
CARSWSGNQPQHF
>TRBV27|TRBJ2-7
CASSRTSLREQYF
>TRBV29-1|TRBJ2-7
CSVEDAGQASYEQYF
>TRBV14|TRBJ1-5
CASSQDIPGSPLNHSNQPQHF
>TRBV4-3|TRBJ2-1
CASSQGLAAPYNEQFF
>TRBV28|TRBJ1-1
CASTNGGCRNTEAFF